A single sample gave rise to the 23 T cell receptor beta chains below, sequenced in a study of molecular identifiers for immune sequencing clone quantification. TCRdb itself ran the PCR reads through MiXCR, one entry per CDR3 protein. The sample yields 460,000 or so distinct CDR3 sequences, 25% seen once. The sequenced sample was naive CD8+ T cells from blood, with Jurkat cell RNA spiked in. Subset meaning: FACS-sorted CD8+CD4-CCR7+CD45RA+ naive T cells. Receptors were obtained from a human donor in good health. Some libraries in this study had Jurkat cell RNA spiked in.

This clonotype was observed a few times. This rearrangement joins TRBV20-1 to TRBJ1-6; D remains ambiguous. V shed 0 bases and J shed 0 bases, with 15 bases lying between them. This CDR3 has 18 residues. Germline V gene lookup returns CDR1 DFQATT and CDR2 SNEGSKA (reference sequence). The CDR3 sequence: CSARDQSQERSYNSPLHF. The CDR3 DNA reads as TGCAGTGCTAGAGATCAGTCGCAGGAACGCTCCTATAATTCACCCCTCCACTTT.

The rearrangement joins TRBV7-9 to TRBJ2-1; D remains unclear. CDR3 length equals 14 residues. V was pared by 1 base and J by 8 bases, with 12 bases between. Germline loops: CDR1 SEHNR, CDR2 FQNEAQ (reference sequence). In nucleotides, the CDR3 is TGTGCCAGCAGCTTAGGGTTTGGGGTATATGAGCAGTTCTTC. Translation: CASSLGFGVYEQFF. The variable domain in full, completed from reference TRBV7-9 and TRBJ2-1, reads DTGVSQNPRHKITKRGQNVTFRCDPISEHNRLYWYRQTLGQGPEFLTYFQNEAQLEKSRLLSDRFSAERPKGSFSTLEIQRTEQGDSAMYLCASSLGFGVYEQFFGPGTRLTVL.

This clonotype has just a few counts. J is TRBJ2-2 and V is TRBV6-5, with TRBD1 as a possible D gene (5 bases). The length of the CDR3 is 15 residues. V was trimmed by 5 bases and J by 0 bases, leaving 10 bases between them. CDR1 is MNHEY, CDR2 SVGAGI, per germline. The CDR3 bases are TGTGCCAGCAGTCGCGACAGCGCGAACACCGGGGAGCTGTTTTTT. This sequence encodes CASSRDSANTGELFF.

As to this clonotype: Given a much more abundant clone one base away, this may be a read error. This rearrangement joins TRBV19 to TRBJ2-5; weak D call: TRBD2 (5 bases). This CDR3 has 13 amino acids. Germline CDR1 and CDR2: LNHDA and SQIVND (reference sequence). For the CDR3, the DNA is TGTGCCAGTAGTTTGGTCAGCGGAGAGTCCCAGTACTTC. Its protein is CASSLVSGESQYF.

This clonotype was detected ten times or more. The gene calls are TRBV19 and TRBJ2-7; D may be TRBD2 (6 bases). The ends were cut back, 5 bases at V and 2 bases at J, with 13 bases in the middle. This CDR3 contains 14 residues. CDR1 is LNHDA and CDR2 is SQIVND in the germline V gene (reference sequence). The CDR3 is CASSAGRGTYEQYF. The CDR3 DNA is TGTGCCAGTAGTGCGGGACGGGGGACCTACGAGCAGTACTTC.

This clonotype was counted ten times or more. The V and J genes are TRBV5-1 and TRBJ2-3; a weak D match, TRBD2 (5 bases). This CDR3 region has 16 residues. The germline CDR1 and CDR2 sequences are SGHRS and YFSETQ. V was shortened by 0 bases and J by 0 bases, with 11 bases between the two germline ends. The CDR3 nucleotides read TGCGCCAGCAGCTTGGGGGCCGGGGTGAGCACAGATACGCAGTATTTT. As protein: CASSLGAGVSTDTQYF.

The sample holds many counts of this clonotype. The chain employs TRBV29-1 and TRBJ2-3, with 10 bases lining up with TRBD1. The CDR3 has 16 residues. V dropped 2 bases and J dropped 5; count of bases not matched to a gene: 10. CDR1 SQVTM and CDR2 ANQGSEA come from the germline V gene. The CDR3 loop reads CSVERATGGAVDTQYF. The CDR3 DNA is TGCAGCGTTGAACGTGCGACAGGGGGCGCGGTAGATACGCAGTATTTT.

Worth noting for this clonotype: A much bigger clone sits one base away, suggesting this may be a read error. The J gene is TRBJ2-3, the V gene TRBV24-1; D is uncertain. Germline loops: CDR1 KGHDR, CDR2 SFDVKD. The CDR3 runs to 17 residues. V lost 0 bases and J lost 0, with 12 bases in between. Here the CDR3 reads CATSDLPQNASTDTQYF. CDR3 in DNA: TGTGCCACCAGTGATTTGCCCCAGAACGCAAGCACAGATACGCAGTATTTT.

The chain joins TRBV19 to TRBJ1-2; TRBD1 aligns across 8 bases. This CDR3 is 15 amino acids long. Germline assignment: CDR1 LNHDA and CDR2 SQIVND (reference sequence). The V gene end was trimmed by 5 bases and the J gene end by 4 bases; junction bases not matched to a gene: 9. The CDR3 DNA follows: TGTGCCAGTAGTCCTGACTCAGGGGGCGTCTATGGCTACACCTTC. It codes for CASSPDSGGVYGYTF.

A few counts support this clonotype. The chain employs TRBV30 and TRBJ1-4; no clear D. V was cut by 4 bases and J by 0 bases, with 9 bases left in between. This CDR3 comprises 14 residues. The germline gives CDR1 GTSNPN, CDR2 SVGIG (reference sequence). The CDR3 here is CAWMMDSTNEKLFF. The DNA of the CDR3 is TGTGCCTGGATGATGGACTCAACTAATGAAAAACTGTTTTTT. The whole variable domain, remainder taken from reference TRBV30 and TRBJ1-4, is SQTIHQWPATLVQPVGSPLSLECTVEGTSNPNLYWYRQAAGRGLQLLFYSVGIGQISSEVPQNLSASRPQDRQFILSSKKLLLSDSGFYLCAWMMDSTNEKLFFGSGTQLSVL.

The chain carries TRBV4-1 and TRBJ2-3; 11 bases align to TRBD2. The V gene end was trimmed by 1 base and the J gene end by 2 bases; junction bases not matched to a gene: 11. The CDR3 has 19 amino acids. Germline loops: CDR1 MGHRA, CDR2 YSYEKL. This CDR3 is CASSQGYWASGGNTDTQYF. CDR3 DNA: TGCGCCAGCAGCCAAGGGTACTGGGCTAGCGGGGGGAACACAGATACGCAGTATTTT.

The chain combines TRBV12-3 or TRBV12-4 with TRBJ1-2; D is ambiguous. Trimming took 4 bases from V and 0 from J, leaving 12 bases between them. The CDR3 covers 15 residues. In DNA form, the CDR3 reads TGTGCCAGCAGTTCCCCCTTGACAACTAACTATGGCTACACCTTC. It is translated as CASSSPLTTNYGYTF.

This clonotype has only a few counts. V is TRBV27 and J is TRBJ2-3, with no clear D. V lost 5 bases and J lost 2, with 14 bases in between. Per germline, CDR1 MNHEY and CDR2 SMNVEV (reference sequence). There are 15 residues in the CDR3. For the CDR3, the DNA is TGTGCCAGCAGTCTTGCGGTTATGTCCACAGATACGCAGTATTTT. Amino acids: CASSLAVMSTDTQYF.

The gene calls are TRBV27 and TRBJ2-2; D is uncertain. In germline, CDR1 is MNHEY, CDR2 SMNVEV (reference sequence). The CDR3 sequence is 16 residues long. Trimming took 3 bases from V and 4 from J, leaving 15 bases between them. CDR3 region: CASSFGQVVGTGELFF. The CDR3 nucleotides read TGTGCCAGCAGTTTCGGGCAGGTAGTCGGCACCGGGGAGCTGTTTTTT.

The sample holds many counts of this clonotype. The chain couples TRBV6-2 or TRBV6-3 to TRBJ1-5; D is ambiguous. CDR3 length: 12 amino acids. CDR1 and CDR2 from the germline V gene are MNHEY and SVGEGT. Trimming shortened V by 7 bases and J by 4 bases, and 8 bases separated the two germline ends. The CDR3 is CASTTSNQPQHF. The CDR3 DNA is TGTGCCAGCACCACCAGTAATCAGCCCCAGCATTTT.

This clonotype was counted only a few times. This chain uses TRBV19 with TRBJ2-7; 9 bases are shared with TRBD2. V shed 5 bases, J shed 2 bases, and the junction held 4 bases outside the gene matches. Looked up from germline, CDR1 is LNHDA and CDR2 is SQIVND (reference sequence). The CDR3 consists of 14 residues. The CDR3 nucleotides are TGTGCCAGTAGTGAGGCGGGAGGGCCCTACGAGCAGTACTTC. The encoded protein is CASSEAGGPYEQYF.

This clonotype was recorded a few times. The rearrangement uses TRBV4-1 and TRBJ2-7; TRBD2 agrees at 8 bases. There are 16 residues in the CDR3. Germline V gene lookup returns CDR1 MGHRA and CDR2 YSYEKL. Trimming at V came to 3 bases and at J to 3 bases, leaving 10 bases not matched to a gene. The CDR3 DNA reads TGCGCCAGCAGCCACCCGGTCGGTAGCGGGGACTACGAGCAGTACTTC. It is translated as CASSHPVGSGDYEQYF.

This sequence joins TRBV27 and TRBJ2-2, with TRBD2 as a possible D gene (5 bases). V lost 3 bases and J 5 bases, leaving 10 bases between the germline ends. CDR1 is MNHEY, CDR2 SMNVEV, per germline (reference sequence). The CDR3 totals 14 residues. DNA for the CDR3: TGTGCCAGCAGTTTTAGGACTGATACCGGGGAGCTGTTTTTT. Translating gives CASSFRTDTGELFF.

The sample holds a few counts of this clonotype. The chain joins TRBV12-3 or TRBV12-4 to TRBJ1-3; D call uncertain. V dropped 7 bases and J dropped 1 base, with 14 bases sitting between them. CDR3 length: 15 residues. CDR3 bases: TGTGCCAGCACCCAAACAGCCTCATCTGGAAACACCATATATTTT. It codes for CASTQTASSGNTIYF.

The J gene is TRBJ1-1, the V gene TRBV6-5; TRBD1 matches at 7 bases. Germline trimming cut 1 base from V and 5 bases from J; bases unmatched to any gene: 4. The length of the CDR3 is 14 residues. From germline, CDR1 is MNHEY and CDR2 SVGAGI. The CDR3 DNA sequence: TGTGCCAGCAGTTACTTACAGGGGAGGACTGAAGCTTTCTTT. This translates into CASSYLQGRTEAFF.

Points on this clonotype: A read error is possible here, since a much larger clone lies one base away. The chain links TRBV2 to TRBJ2-5, with D possibly matching TRBD2 (5 bases). V gave up 2 bases and J gave up 2 bases, with 9 bases separating them. The V gene's germline CDR1 is SNHLY and CDR2 FYNNEI. This CDR3 contains 14 residues. CDR3 sequence (DNA): TGTGCCAGCAGTGAAAGTACGGGGCAAGAGACCCAGTACTTC. This gives the protein CASSESTGQETQYF. The whole variable domain, filled in from reference TRBV2 and TRBJ2-5, reads EPEVTQTPSHQVTQMGQEVILRCVPISNHLYFYWYRQILGQKVEFLVSFYNNEISEKSEIFDDQFSVERPDGSNFTLKIRSTKLEDSAMYFCASSESTGQETQYFGPGTRLLVL.

The chain employs TRBV4-3 and TRBJ1-1, with 11 bases identical to TRBD1. The CDR3 has 17 amino acids. V shed 0 bases and J 5 bases; nucleotides not matched to a gene: 8. Germline-derived CDR1 and CDR2 are LGHNA and YSLEER. CDR3 sequence: CASSQEGTGGVLTEAFF. CDR3 sequence (DNA): TGCGCCAGCAGCCAAGAGGGGACAGGGGGAGTCTTGACTGAAGCTTTCTTT.

As to this clonotype: A single base separates this from a much larger clone, so it may be a read error. J is TRBJ2-2 and V is TRBV9; D perhaps matches TRBD2 (5 bases). Germline CDR1 and CDR2: SGDLS and YYNGEE. The CDR3 is made up of 14 amino acids. In DNA form, the CDR3 reads TGTGCCAGCAGCGTGGTGGAGAACACCGGGGAGCCGTTTTTT. Amino acid sequence: CASSVVENTGEPFF.